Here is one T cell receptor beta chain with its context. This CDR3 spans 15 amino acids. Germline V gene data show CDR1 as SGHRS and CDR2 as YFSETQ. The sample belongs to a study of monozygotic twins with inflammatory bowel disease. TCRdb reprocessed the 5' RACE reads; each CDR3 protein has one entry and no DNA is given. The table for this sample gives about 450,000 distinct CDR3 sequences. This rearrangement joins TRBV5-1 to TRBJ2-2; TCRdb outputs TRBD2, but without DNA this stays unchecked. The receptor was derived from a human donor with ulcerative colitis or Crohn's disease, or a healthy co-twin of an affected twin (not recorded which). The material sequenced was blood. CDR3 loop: CASFLAGANTGELFF. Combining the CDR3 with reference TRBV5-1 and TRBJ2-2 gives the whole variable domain KAGVTQTPRYLIKTRGQQVTLSCSPISGHRSVSWYQQTPGQGLQFLFEYFSETQRNKGNFPGRFSGRQFSNSRSEMNVSTLELGDSALYLCASFLAGANTGELFFGEGSRLTVL.